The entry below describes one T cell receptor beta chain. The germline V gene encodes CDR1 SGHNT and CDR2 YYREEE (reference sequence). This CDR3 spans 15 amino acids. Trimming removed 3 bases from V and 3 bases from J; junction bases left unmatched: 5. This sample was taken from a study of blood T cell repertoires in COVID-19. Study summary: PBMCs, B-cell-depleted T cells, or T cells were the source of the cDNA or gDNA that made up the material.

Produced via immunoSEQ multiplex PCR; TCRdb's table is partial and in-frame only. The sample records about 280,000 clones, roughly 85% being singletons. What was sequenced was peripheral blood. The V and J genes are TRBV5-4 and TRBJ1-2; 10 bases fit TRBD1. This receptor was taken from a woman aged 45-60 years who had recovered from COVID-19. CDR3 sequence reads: CASSSTGGNYYGYTF. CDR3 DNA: TGTGCCAGCAGCTCGACAGGGGGCAATTACTATGGCTACACCTTC.